Each of the 23 T cell receptor beta chains below was sequenced from the same sample in a study of monozygotic twins with inflammatory bowel disease. TCRdb re-called the 5' RACE reads and catalogs CDR3 proteins one per entry, DNA excluded. The sample table includes about 300,000 distinct CDR3 sequences. The source material was blood. The receptors come from a human donor with ulcerative colitis or Crohn's disease, or a healthy co-twin of an affected twin (not recorded which).

CDR3 loop: CSASPPQGRGTQYF. V gene TRBV20-1 combines with J gene TRBJ2-3; TCRdb's assignment of TRBD1 cannot be checked, as there is no DNA. From germline, CDR1 is DFQATT and CDR2 SNEGSKA (reference sequence). This CDR3 region has 14 residues.

The chain has TRBV6-4 and TRBJ1-4. Germline V lookup: CDR1 MRHNA, CDR2 SNTAGT. CDR3 length equals 16 residues. The CDR3 here is CASSVDGRSTNEKLFF.

The chain couples TRBV7-2 to TRBJ2-5; TCRdb's D call of TRBD2 is untestable without DNA. CDR1 and CDR2 (germline): SGHTA, FQGNSA. This CDR3 has 17 amino acids. The CDR3 sequence is CASTPGGLAGGWETQYF. Using reference TRBV7-2 and TRBJ2-5 for the parts outside the CDR3, the full variable domain is GAGVSQSPSNKVTEKGKDVELRCDPISGHTALYWYRQSLGQGLEFLIYFQGNSAPDKSGLPSDRFSAERTGGSVSTLTIQRTQQEDSAVYLCASTPGGLAGGWETQYFGPGTRLLVL.

This chain uses TRBV9 with TRBJ1-1; TCRdb lists TRBD1, though no DNA is available to test this call. The CDR3 length is 15 residues. Germline V lookup: CDR1 SGDLS, CDR2 YYNGEE. Here the CDR3 reads CASSVVGQGDTEAFF.

This chain links TRBV7-9 with TRBJ2-5; absent DNA, TCRdb's TRBD2 call cannot be checked. The length of the CDR3 is 17 residues. CDR1 SEHNR and CDR2 FQNEAQ come from the germline V gene (reference sequence). The chain's CDR3 is CASSILAGGPKLETQYF.

The CDR3 loop is CSANLPTGNNEQFF. The chain carries TRBV20-1 and TRBJ2-1; the D call from TCRdb, TRBD2, cannot be confirmed without DNA. This CDR3 has 14 amino acids. The germline V gene has CDR1 DFQATT and CDR2 SNEGSKA (reference sequence).

The V and J genes are TRBV29-1 and TRBJ2-7; TCRdb's D gene call, TRBD1, goes unchecked for lack of DNA. This CDR3 has 11 amino acids. Germline values: CDR1 SQVTM, CDR2 ANQGSEA. This CDR3 is CSVEQEGEQYF.

This chain joins TRBV24-1 and TRBJ2-5; the D call of TRBD1 rests on TCRdb alone, since no DNA is present to check it. This CDR3 spans 14 amino acids. Germline assignment: CDR1 KGHDR and CDR2 SFDVKD. CDR3 amino acids: CATSDPTGKETQYF.

The V gene is TRBV19, the J gene TRBJ2-1; absent DNA, TCRdb's TRBD2 call cannot be checked. Germline CDR1 and CDR2: LNHDA and SQIVND (reference sequence). The CDR3 contains 16 residues. This chain's CDR3 is CASSILLRGDYNEQFF.

The V gene is TRBV6-1, the J gene TRBJ2-7. The CDR3 runs to 13 residues. Germline assignment: CDR1 MNHNS and CDR2 SASEGT. CDR3 protein: CASTREICYEQYF.

V gene TRBV7-9 combines with J gene TRBJ2-1; the TRBD2 assignment by TCRdb is unverifiable without DNA. This CDR3 has 14 residues. Germline values: CDR1 SEHNR, CDR2 FQNEAQ (reference sequence). The CDR3 loop is CASSAAGGLLEQFF.

V gene TRBV12-3 or TRBV12-4 combines with J gene TRBJ2-5; the TRBD2 assignment by TCRdb is unverifiable without DNA. The CDR3 consists of 14 residues. This CDR3 is CASRTSGGPGAQYF.

The gene calls are TRBV20-1 and TRBJ1-4; the TRBD1 assignment by TCRdb is unverifiable without DNA. CDR3 length: 13 amino acids. The germline gives CDR1 DFQATT, CDR2 SNEGSKA (reference sequence). CDR3 protein: CSARAEGRAKLFF.

This rearrangement joins TRBV12-3 or TRBV12-4 to TRBJ1-1; no DNA is available, so the TRBD1 call from TCRdb remains unchecked. The length of the CDR3 is 14 residues. Here the CDR3 reads CASSDRGGNTEAFF.

The chain employs TRBV6-2 or TRBV6-3 and TRBJ2-7; the TCRdb call, TRBD1, lacks DNA for checking. CDR1 MNHEY and CDR2 SVGEGT come from the germline V gene. The CDR3 covers 16 residues. This CDR3 reads CASSYGRTGRDYEQYF.

The V gene is TRBV7-9, the J gene TRBJ1-4; the D gene TCRdb calls, TRBD1, cannot be checked with no DNA. The CDR3 covers 14 residues. CDR1 and CDR2 (germline): SEHNR, FQNEAQ (reference sequence). This CDR3 is CASSQEIGGEKLFF.

The rearrangement uses TRBV5-1 and TRBJ2-1; as DNA is missing, the TRBD2 call by TCRdb cannot be tested. The CDR3 is made up of 16 amino acids. CDR1 is SGHRS, CDR2 YFSETQ, per germline. The CDR3 sequence: CASSLAKATSGNEQFF.

V gene TRBV28 combines with J gene TRBJ2-1. This CDR3 comprises 12 residues. Germline V CDR1 and CDR2: MDHEN, SYDVKM. The CDR3 spells CASSFMGNEQFF.

The J gene is TRBJ2-4, the V gene TRBV29-1; there is no DNA to check the TCRdb D call of TRBD2. CDR1 and CDR2 from the germline V gene are SQVTM and ANQGSEA. This CDR3 contains 13 residues. CDR3 sequence: CSVESSSEDIQYF.

V is TRBV4-3 and J is TRBJ2-1. Germline V gene data show CDR1 as LGHNA and CDR2 as YSLEER. The CDR3 contains 13 residues. CDR3 amino acids: CASSQESGDEQFF.

The chain joins TRBV5-1 to TRBJ2-2. The CDR3 totals 14 residues. Germline loops: CDR1 SGHRS, CDR2 YFSETQ. Here the CDR3 reads CASSHDSNTGELFF.

The rearrangement links TRBV6-4 to TRBJ2-1; TCRdb's D gene call, TRBD1, goes unchecked for lack of DNA. The CDR3 spans 15 residues. Per germline, CDR1 MRHNA and CDR2 SNTAGT. The CDR3 reads CASSPETGARDEQFF.

V and J are TRBV24-1 and TRBJ2-2. The V gene's germline CDR1 is KGHDR and CDR2 SFDVKD. The CDR3 has 13 amino acids. The CDR3 loop is CATSDPVTGELFF.